A selection of T cell receptor beta chains follows, all from one sample in a study of shared clonotypes between healthy human individuals. TCRdb keeps only in-frame clones here, not all; method: immunoSEQ multiplex PCR. Here the sample spans under 2.5 million clones, roughly 90% being singletons. Sequencing input: naive CD4+ T cells from PBMCs. These receptors originate from a man between 18 and 35 years old in good health. Some clones in this sample may be carry-over from other donors' samples. Both conserved end residues are part of each CDR3. Each record gives: J gene, D gene, V gene, clone size, CDR3 DNA, CDR3 protein. A D gene is named only where the DNA matches it firmly. Only some rows state a clone size, as once, few, many or a class for expanded clones.

TRBJ1-1 NA TRBV14 NA TGTGCCACAAGAGAGGCCAGGGCTGAAGCTTTCTTT CATREARAEAFF
TRBJ1-1 NA TRBV15 NA TGTGCCACCAGCAGACAGATGAACACTGAAGCTTTCTTT CATSRQMNTEAFF
TRBJ2-7 NA TRBV4-1 NA TGCGCCAGCAGCTCCAGGACGGGAGCTTCGGGCTACGAGCAGTACTTC CASSSRTGASGYEQYF
TRBJ1-5 NA TRBV19 NA TGTGCCAGTAGCCAAGCGGCCTCAGGGCGTCAGCCCCAGCATTTT CASSQAASGRQPQHF
TRBJ2-5 TRBD2 TRBV10-2 NA TGCGCCAGCAGGACTAGCGGACAAGAGACCCAGTACTTC CASRTSGQETQYF
TRBJ2-7 TRBD2 TRBV7-9 NA TGTGCCAGCAGCTTGATCCCGGGGAAGCGGGATATGCGCGAGCAGTACTTC CASSLIPGKRDMREQYF
TRBJ2-2 NA TRBV15 NA TGTGCCACCAGCCCTCAAGGGTGGGCCGGGGAGCTGTTTTTT CATSPQGWAGELFF
TRBJ1-5 NA TRBV2 NA TGTGCCAGCAGTGGCGGGGGCGATCAGCCCCAGCATTTT CASSGGGDQPQHF
TRBJ2-3 TRBD1 TRBV18 NA TGTGCCAGCTCACTGGGGACAGGGGGCGCAGATACGCAGTATTTT CASSLGTGGADTQYF
TRBJ2-2 NA TRBV7-9 NA TGTGCCAGCAGCCGGGAGTACACCGGGGAGCTGTTTTTT CASSREYTGELFF
TRBJ2-7 TRBD1 TRBV6-1 NA TGTGCCAGCAGTGCGCGAGGACAGGGGGCGACGACCTACGAGCAGTACTTC CASSARGQGATTYEQYF
TRBJ1-1 NA TRBV29-1 NA TGCAGCGTTGCGCTGCGCATGAACACTGAAGCTTTCTTT CSVALRMNTEAFF
TRBJ2-5 NA TRBV5-5 NA TGTGCCAGCAGCCTCGGTTCTCCTGGGGAGACCCAGTACTTC CASSLGSPGETQYF
TRBJ1-2 NA TRBV28 NA TGTGCCAGCAGTTACTGGACCCTTAACTATGGCTACACCTTC CASSYWTLNYGYTF
TRBJ1-4 NA TRBV7-2 NA TGTGCCAGCAGCCCACGGCTTGGTGAAAAACTGTTTTTT CASSPRLGEKLFF
TRBJ1-5 NA TRBV28 NA TGTGCCAGCAGTCCCATCAGTCCCCGTAGCAATCAGCCCCAGCATTTT CASSPISPRSNQPQHF
TRBJ2-5 NA TRBV10-1 NA TGCGCCAGCAGTGAATCGACTCGGAGGGGGGAGACCCAGTACTTC CASSESTRRGETQYF
TRBJ2-7 NA TRBV2 NA TGTGCCAGCAGTGAAGCCCGGGGTTCCTACGAGCAGTACTTC CASSEARGSYEQYF
TRBJ1-1 NA TRBV18 NA TGTGCCAGCTCACCACAGGCTTCCGGGACCCAAGAAGCTTTCTTT CASSPQASGTQEAFF
TRBJ2-2 TRBD2 TRBV28 NA TGTGCCAGCAGTTCCTCCGGACTAGGGGCCGGGGAGCTGTTTTTT CASSSSGLGAGELFF
TRBJ2-6 NA TRBV7-9 once TGTGCCAGCAGCTTACCCCCTCGGGAAATAAGGGCCAACGTCCTGACTTTC CASSLPPREIRANVLTF
TRBJ1-5 TRBD1 TRBV6-6 NA TGTGCCAGCAGCCGGGGACAGGGGTATCAGCCCCAGCATTTT CASSRGQGYQPQHF
TRBJ1-1 NA TRBV5-1 NA TGCGCCAGCAGCCCGGGACGGACGTTCACTGAAGCTTTCTTT CASSPGRTFTEAFF
TRBJ2-5 NA TRBV21-1 NA TGTGCCAGCAGCAAAGTCGAAGACCGACGCGGAACCCAGTACTTC CASSKVEDRRGTQYF
TRBJ2-3 TRBD1 TRBV10-3 NA TGTGCCATCAGTGACGGACAGGGGGTAAGGGGCACAGATACGCAGTATTTT CAISDGQGVRGTDTQYF
TRBJ1-2 NA TRBV6-5 NA TGTGCCAGCAGTTACTACCCCGGGGCCCAGGGCGGCTACACCTTC CASSYYPGAQGGYTF
TRBJ1-2 TRBD1 TRBV5-1 NA TGCGCCAGCAGCTTGATACCGGGACAGAATGGTGGCTACACCTTC CASSLIPGQNGGYTF
TRBJ2-7 NA TRBV5-1 NA TGCGCCAGCACCCGAGGGGCGGAAAGCCACGAGCAGTACTTC CASTRGAESHEQYF
TRBJ2-7 TRBD2 TRBV6-1 NA TGTGCCAGCAGTGAAGCTCATCGGACTAGCGGGCGCGAAGAGCAGTACTTC CASSEAHRTSGREEQYF
TRBJ2-1 NA TRBV7-3 NA TGTGCCAGCAGCTTAAATAGGGCGGGACTCTACAATGAGCAGTTCTTC CASSLNRAGLYNEQFF
TRBJ2-3 TRBD1 TRBV9 once TGTGCCAGCAGCCCCTGGACAGGGTTGTACAGCACAGATACGCAGTATTTT CASSPWTGLYSTDTQYF
TRBJ1-1 NA TRBV5-1 once TGCGCCAGCAGCCCTCTCGTGGGGGGGAACACTGAAGCTTTCTTT CASSPLVGGNTEAFF
TRBJ1-5 TRBD1 TRBV18 once TGTGCCAGCTCACCAACAGGGGCTCAGCCCCAGCATTTT CASSPTGAQPQHF
TRBJ2-1 NA TRBV9 NA TGTGCCAGCAGCGTAGCGGGATACAATGAGCAGTTCTTC CASSVAGYNEQFF
TRBJ2-7 NA TRBV9 NA TGTGCCAGCAGCGTGAATCCAGGGCACTACGAGCAGTACTTC CASSVNPGHYEQYF
TRBJ2-7 TRBD2 TRBV10-3 NA TGTGCCATCAGTATTCTAGGACTAGCGGGAAGGTCCTCCTACGAGCAGTACTTC CAISILGLAGRSSYEQYF
TRBJ2-3 NA TRBV19 NA TGTGCCAGTAGTCCTCGAATAACTGGTACGCAGTATTTT CASSPRITGTQYF
TRBJ2-5 NA TRBV2 NA TGTGCCAGCAGCACGATGATTCAAGAGACCCAGTACTTC CASSTMIQETQYF
TRBJ1-2 TRBD1 TRBV28 NA TGTGCCAGCAGCCCTCAGGGACAGGGAAACTATGGCTACACCTTC CASSPQGQGNYGYTF
TRBJ2-1 TRBD1 TRBV7-6 once TGTGCCAGCAAAGGGTATGGCGCAGGGGGCCACAATGAGCAGTTCTTC CASKGYGAGGHNEQFF
TRBJ2-2 NA TRBV7-2 once TGTGCCAGCAGCACACAGGGGGGGGACACCGGGGAGCTGTTTTTT CASSTQGGDTGELFF
TRBJ1-2 TRBD1 TRBV6-5 NA TGTGCCAGCAGTTACGACAGGGATGGCTACACCTTC CASSYDRDGYTF
TRBJ1-3 TRBD1 TRBV29-1 NA TGCAGCGTCCGGACAGGGGCGAGTGGAAACACCATATATTTT CSVRTGASGNTIYF
TRBJ2-3 NA TRBV7-3 NA TGTGCCAGCAGCTTAAGACAGGGCACAGATACGCAGTATTTT CASSLRQGTDTQYF
TRBJ1-6 TRBD1 TRBV7-9 NA TGTGCCAGCAGCACCACAGGGGGCGGGTCACCCCTCCACTTT CASSTTGGGSPLHF